Many counts were recorded for the clone carrying this T cell receptor beta chain. V lost 4 bases to trimming and J lost 1 base, with 11 bases between them. From germline, CDR1 is SGHTA and CDR2 FQGNSA. The CDR3 covers 15 residues. The entry originates in a study of blood T cells in healthy people across ages. With a J-beta primer mix and a sample-barcoded 5' primer, a second PCR ran 7 to 11 cycles. TCRdb re-called the 5' RACE reads through MiXCR, storing one row per CDR3 protein. The table records roughly 2 million distinct CDR3 sequences, roughly 50% of them present only once. The origin of this receptor is a woman aged 40-49 years in good health. This chain links TRBV7-2 with TRBJ2-1, with D unresolved. The sample was blood. This chain's CDR3 is CASSSGSGSYNEQFF. DNA of the CDR3: TGTGCCAGCAGCTCGGGTTCGGGTTCCTACAATGAGCAGTTCTTC.